This T cell receptor beta chain stems from a study of PD-1 blockade in mismatch repair-deficient tumors (dated by TCRdb to about 2017). With respect to the entire study: The trial enrolled roughly 83 consecutive patients with over 10 mismatch repair-deficient cancer types between September 2013 and late 2016, all previously treated and progressing. Deep sequencing of TCR CDR3 regions was used to track tumor-associated T cell clones in peripheral blood of patients responding to PD-1 blockade.

Study-level results and caveats: After pembrolizumab, tumor-resident clones, which were often undetectable in blood before treatment, expanded rapidly and then contracted, generally ahead of radiologic responses.

This clone occurred once. No cognate antigen has been identified for it. Base qualities are not provided; no much larger clone lies one nucleotide away. Trimming removed 1 base from V and 6 bases from J, leaving 13 bases between the germline ends. The CDR3 numbers 15 residues from cysteine through phenylalanine. CDR3 DNA is the only sequence kept; it has 45 bases, read in frame from the first base. CDR1 and CDR2 are drawn from the germline V gene: SGHTA, FQGTGA. Libraries were built with the immunoSEQ multiplex PCR assay. The table comes from immuneACCESS by way of TCRdb, which keeps in-frame sequences with V and J called. Part of the clones is missing from these tables; in studies checked, under half for an unresolved V gene and the rest for unknown reasons. The sample profile shows 40,000 to 60,000 clones; about 84% of them were found once. The ten largest account for about 8.1% of the sample. Mismatch repair deficiency was established in every enrolled patient by polymerase chain reaction or immunohistochemistry. A few patients who responded to pembrolizumab therapy underwent TCR sequencing. The phase II trial prospectively tested pembrolizumab PD-1 blockade in advanced mismatch repair-deficient cancers regardless of tissue of origin. Peripheral blood T cell samples were serially collected before and at multiple times after PD-1 blockade was started. Blood sampling time points were reported as weeks after the first dose of pembrolizumab.

The sequence derives from an adult with mismatch repair-deficient cancer. The chain uses TRBV7-3 and TRBJ1-5, with a tentative D gene TRBD1 over 6 matching bases. The starting material was peripheral blood, obtained roughly 20 weeks after starting pembrolizumab. The bases are TGTGCCAGCAGCTTAAGTACAGGGCCGAGTCAGCCCCAGCATTTT. Its protein is CASSLSTGPSQPQHF.